This T cell receptor (beta chain) was captured in a study of CD8 T cells in Susac syndrome. About the research overall: Intravenous immunoglobulin alone or corticosteroids were being given to patients with Susac syndrome at blood draw, unless they were therapy-naive. Study-level findings and limits: TCR sequencing and HLA analysis covered a relatively small number of individuals.

The V and J ends lost 3 bases and 3 bases respectively, with 20 bases between them. CDR3 length: 17 residues. Looked up from germline, CDR1 is LGHDT and CDR2 is YNNKEL (reference sequence). Concerning this clonotype itself: What it recognizes is unknown.

RNA in amounts of about 0.5 to 1 ug was reverse transcribed with random hexamers. Each CDR3 protein is one row after TCRdb ran MiXCR on the immunoSEQ multiplex PCR reads. The data contain 95,000 to 150,000 distinct CDR3 sequences, roughly 95% of them singletons. This chain connects TRBV3-1 to TRBJ2-5; D is perhaps TRBD2 (6 bases). The material sequenced was CD4+ T cells from PBMCs. This TCR came from a human donor with Susac syndrome. This CDR3 reads CASSQTSTWGSKETQYF. The CDR3 nucleotides read TGTGCCAGCAGCCAGACTAGTACTTGGGGCAGTAAAGAGACCCAGTACTTC.